This TCR beta chain is drawn from a study of beta chain features in type 1 diabetes (dated by TCRdb to between 2017 and 2018). About the investigation overall: Mean age, gender distribution, total cell number and subset yield were not different between patients and healthy donors. A total of some 100,000,000 sorted cells were examined across all samples, and a strong correlation was observed between cell number per subset and RNA yield. The study compared TCRB repertoires of sorted circulating CD4+ T cell subsets between recently diagnosed type 1 diabetes patients and matched healthy donors. Regulatory and stem cell-like memory subsets were obtained from only 8 patients and roughly 8 healthy donors, while naive and central memory subsets were obtained from all 28 donors. What the study reported, not specific to this receptor: In all four CD4+ subsets, TCRB CDR3 length was moderately but significantly shorter in type 1 diabetes patients. Shorter templates might be favored by PCR, yet because patient and control samples were amplified and corrected together, any such skew would affect both groups equally. Because cDNA was sequenced instead of genomic DNA, highly expressing activated cells could be over-represented, though the groups showed no difference in activation or CD3 levels. HLA sub-analyses involved small numbers of individuals, so any influence of HLA type on TCRB rearrangement remained unresolved. Naive, central memory and regulatory TCRB repertoires appeared to be more alike among patients than among healthy donors. Fewer insertions and more nucleotide deletions at VDJ recombination sites were observed in patients with type 1 diabetes, implying thymic rearrangement abnormalities.

The High Capacity cDNA Reverse Transcription Kit was used to reverse transcribe all of the isolated RNA, meaning that expressed TCRB transcripts were what got sequenced. Naive, central memory and regulatory T cell samples underwent deep immunoSEQ sequencing, averaging about 3.3 million total reads per sample. After sorted cells were lysed in RLT buffer, RNA was extracted with DNase-treated RNeasy Micro or Mini kits, with the choice depending on cell number. To prevent cross-contamination, each cell subset was processed individually, whereas patient and healthy donor samples were processed jointly. The immunoSEQ multiplex PCR was used to amplify TCRB sequences from cDNA, yielding 87-bp fragments that span the CDR3 region. The amplicons were sequenced using the Illumina HiSeq platform. The study's processing was this. PCR bias was corrected computationally using synthetic template baselines, and reads within Hamming distance 2 were collapsed, with unmergeable singletons discarded. Reads were aligned against IMGT so that V, D and J genes, CDR3 length and insertions or deletions at six rearrangement sites could be assigned. Within each subset, clonotype counts were normalized to the number of sorted cells before true diversity and Gini coefficients were calculated with the tcR R package. The overlap coefficient, calculated on TCRB nucleotide sequences, was used to measure repertoire sharing. Out-of-frame TCRB sequences from naive cells were analyzed to stand in for the pre-selection repertoire. What TCRdb holds here is the immuneACCESS table cut down to in-frame rearrangements. Part of the clones is not present; checked against another copy, under half of the missing clones reflect an unresolved V gene, and the others are unexplained. V and J calls and clone size follow that table, whereas D and trimming were derived from the DNA. The sample contains 450,000 or so clones, roughly 10% of them found a single time. In total, the top ten clones hold 0.035% to 0.05% of the sample.

This clone has a handful of counts. What antigen it recognizes has not been identified. Base qualities are missing; no much larger clone stands one base away. A single peripheral blood draw of approximately 120 mL on average was collected from each donor into heparinised tubes. Using a panel that included CD45RO, CCR7, CD25, CD127, CD95 and CD27, naive, central memory, regulatory and stem cell-like memory CD4+ T cells were sorted on a BD FACSAria II. All sorted populations exceeded 95% purity. PBMCs were isolated right away by Lymphoprep density gradient centrifugation and were stained directly, without culture. Samples were stained and sorted in pairs, with one healthy donor and one patient per experiment, so that batch effects were minimized. From the cysteine through the phenylalanine, the CDR3 covers 14 amino acids. The retained sequence is limited to the CDR3, 42 bases, with the frame set at the first base. V gives up 7 bases and J gives up 4 bases, and the segment between their germline ends measures 14 bases. CDR1 is given as MDHEN and CDR2 as SYDVKM, both from the germline V gene.

The receptor was isolated from a woman between 18 and 29 years old in good health. The chain couples TRBV28 to TRBJ1-5; TRBD1 is a possible D gene, resting on 5 matching bases. The sample taken for sequencing was naive CD4+ T cells from blood. This specimen's cell subset or site label, interpreted: true naive CD4+ T cells. The CDR3 region: CASTSYQGNQPQHF. The sequence in DNA is TGTGCCAGCACCTCATATCAGGGTAATCAGCCCCAGCATTTT.